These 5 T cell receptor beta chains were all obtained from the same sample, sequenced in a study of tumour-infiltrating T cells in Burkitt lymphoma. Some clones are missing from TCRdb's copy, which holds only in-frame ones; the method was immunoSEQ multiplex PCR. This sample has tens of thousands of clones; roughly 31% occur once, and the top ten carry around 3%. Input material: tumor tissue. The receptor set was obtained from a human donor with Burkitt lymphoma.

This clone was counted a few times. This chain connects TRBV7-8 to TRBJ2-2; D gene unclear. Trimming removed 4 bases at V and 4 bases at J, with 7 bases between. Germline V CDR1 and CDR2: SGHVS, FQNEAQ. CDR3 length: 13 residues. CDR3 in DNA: TGTGCCAGCAGCTCCCGTGTCACCGGGGAGCTGTTTTTT. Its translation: CASSSRVTGELFF.

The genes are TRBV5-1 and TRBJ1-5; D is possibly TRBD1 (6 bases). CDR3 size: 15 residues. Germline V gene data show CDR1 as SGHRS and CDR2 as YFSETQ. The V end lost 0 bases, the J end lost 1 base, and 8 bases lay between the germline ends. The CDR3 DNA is TGCGCCAGCAGCTTGGGACAGGCCAGCAATCAGCCCCAGCATTTT. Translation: CASSLGQASNQPQHF.

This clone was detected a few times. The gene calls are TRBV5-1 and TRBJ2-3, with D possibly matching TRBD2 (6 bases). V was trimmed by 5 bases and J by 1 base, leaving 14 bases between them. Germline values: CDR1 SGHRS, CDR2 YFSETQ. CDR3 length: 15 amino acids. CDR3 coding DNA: TGCGCCAGCAGTCCCACCGGGACTCGCACAGATACGCAGTATTTT. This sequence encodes CASSPTGTRTDTQYF.

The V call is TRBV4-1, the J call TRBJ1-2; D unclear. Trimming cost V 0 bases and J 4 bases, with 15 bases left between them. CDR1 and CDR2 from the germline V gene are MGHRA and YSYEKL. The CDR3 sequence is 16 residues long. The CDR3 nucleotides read TGCGCCAGCAGCCAAGAGACGGCCCTGGGTGCCTATGGCTACACCTTC. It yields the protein CASSQETALGAYGYTF.

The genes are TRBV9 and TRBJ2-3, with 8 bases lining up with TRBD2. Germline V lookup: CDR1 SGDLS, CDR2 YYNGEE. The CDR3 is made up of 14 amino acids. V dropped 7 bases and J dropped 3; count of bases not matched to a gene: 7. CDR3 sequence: CASSRGVKTDTQYF. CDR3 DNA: TGTGCCAGCTCGCGGGGGGTGAAAACAGATACGCAGTATTTT.